The entry that follows covers one T cell receptor (beta chain) sequence. Its specific antigen is unknown. Base quality data are lacking; no much larger clone is found one base away. RNA was extracted using the RNeasy kit, and roughly 0.5 to 1 microgram was reverse transcribed with random hexamers. The immunoSEQ multiplex PCR assay, which covers 54 Vbeta and 13 Jbeta segments, was used to amplify TCR beta CDR3 regions. To correct PCR amplification bias, a synthetic template baseline was used for both primer optimization and computational correction. The authors' pipeline ran thus. Reads were annotated to V, D and J genes according to IMGT and were analyzed with immunoSEQ Analyzer, with only productive sequences retained. To calculate clonality, Shannon entropy was normalized by log2 of the number of productive unique sequences and then subtracted from one. For each patient and control, public and private clones were evaluated among the 100 most prevalent clones. Clones were defined as Susac-specific when absent from the healthy and MS cohorts, from approximately 1,100 published viral clones and from other ImmuneACCESS disease sequences. TCRdb handled the public reads itself, with Q25 trimming in fastp and clone calling in MiXCR, and kept productive beta chains. Each CDR3 protein appears once, grouped with its most common genes and DNA. The authors' filters were not applied to this entry. The sample yields hundreds of thousands of distinct CDR3 sequences; 65% to 90% were counted once. The ten largest clones capture roughly 0.21% of the sample.

High-throughput TCR beta sequencing profiled peripheral blood CD8+ and CD4+ T cells from healthy donors, Susac syndrome patients and multiple sclerosis patients. Treatment-naive patients with stable or active relapsing-remitting disease fulfilling revised McDonald criteria were used as multiple sclerosis controls. Bulk CD8+ and CD4+ T cells were purified magnetically by negative isolation, whereas CD8+ TEMRA cells were enriched by FACS. Blood was collected in EDTA tubes and processed within 24 hours, with PBMCs isolated through density gradient centrifugation. PBMCs intended for TCR sequencing were frozen in liquid nitrogen and were later thawed in a 37 degrees C water bath. The sorted or isolated CD4+, CD8+ and CD8+ TEMRA cells had a purity of 90% or higher. This record comes from a study of CD8 T cells in Susac syndrome (dated by TCRdb to the late 2010s). General notes on the study: Repertoire sequencing was used to test whether CD8+ T cell activation and differentiation in Susac syndrome was antigen driven. CD8+ T cell repertoire clonality was compared between eleven to twelve healthy donors, some 14 Susac syndrome patients and about 15 multiple sclerosis patients.

Measured from the cysteine to the phenylalanine, the CDR3 is 16 residues long. Only CDR3 DNA is held: 48 bases, read in frame from base 1. CDR1 and CDR2 are read off the germline V gene as MGHDK and SYGVNS. V is pared back by 3 bases and J by 1 base, with 14 bases lying between the germline termini. The paper as a whole reports these results and caveats: The number of individuals in the TCR sequencing and HLA analysis was acknowledged as relatively small.

Sequences were obtained from CD8+ T cells from PBMCs. The receptor was isolated from a human donor with multiple sclerosis. Recombination linked TRBV25-1 to TRBJ2-3; the D gene assignment is ambiguous. The CDR3 corresponds to CASSDRKTLRTDTQYF. The nucleotide sequence reads TGTGCCAGCAGTGACCGAAAGACGCTACGCACAGATACGCAGTATTTT.